This TCR beta chain was identified during a study of CD8 T cells in Susac syndrome. Random hexamers were used to reverse transcribe the RNA input (about 0.5 to 1 ug). TCRdb fed the immunoSEQ multiplex PCR reads into MiXCR, producing one record per CDR3 protein. The data show 130,000 or so distinct CDR3 sequences, 90% to 95% seen once. The germline V gene has CDR1 DFQATT and CDR2 SNEGSKA (reference sequence). The CDR3 loop spans 13 amino acids. V lost 3 bases, J lost 3 bases, and 11 bases lay in between. TEMRA cells were enriched by FACS, and CD4+ and CD8+ T cells were negatively isolated. The receptor was derived from a human donor with Susac syndrome. Sequences were obtained from CD8+ T cells from PBMCs. V usage is TRBV20-1 and J usage is TRBJ1-1; D uncertain. The CDR3 nucleotides read TGCAGTGCTAGCTACATGGTGGACACTGAAGCTTTCTTT. As protein: CSASYMVDTEAFF.